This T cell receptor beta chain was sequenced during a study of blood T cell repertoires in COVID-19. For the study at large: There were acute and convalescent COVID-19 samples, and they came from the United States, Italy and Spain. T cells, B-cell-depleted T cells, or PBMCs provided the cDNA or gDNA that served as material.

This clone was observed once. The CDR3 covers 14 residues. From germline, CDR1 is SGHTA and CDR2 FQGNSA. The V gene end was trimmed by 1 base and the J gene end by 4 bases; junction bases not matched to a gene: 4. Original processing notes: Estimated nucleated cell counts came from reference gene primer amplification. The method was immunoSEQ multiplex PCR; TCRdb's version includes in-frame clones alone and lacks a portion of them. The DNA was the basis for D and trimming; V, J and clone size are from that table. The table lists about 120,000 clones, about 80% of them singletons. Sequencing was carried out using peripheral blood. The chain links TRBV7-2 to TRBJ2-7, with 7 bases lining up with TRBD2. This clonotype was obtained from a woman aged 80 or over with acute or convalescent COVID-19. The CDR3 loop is CASSLGRGRYEQYF. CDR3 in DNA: TGTGCCAGCAGCTTAGGGCGGGGGAGGTACGAGCAGTACTTC.